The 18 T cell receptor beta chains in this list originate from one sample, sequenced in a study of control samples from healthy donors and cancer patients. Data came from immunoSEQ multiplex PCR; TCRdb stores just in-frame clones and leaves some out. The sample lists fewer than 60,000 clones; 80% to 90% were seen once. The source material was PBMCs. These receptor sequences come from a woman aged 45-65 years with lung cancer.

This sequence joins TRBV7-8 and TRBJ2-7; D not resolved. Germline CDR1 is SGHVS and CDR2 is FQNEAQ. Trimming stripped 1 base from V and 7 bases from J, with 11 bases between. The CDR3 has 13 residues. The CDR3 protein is CASSLEALREQYF. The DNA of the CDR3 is TGTGCCAGCAGCTTAGAGGCATTGCGGGAGCAGTACTTC.

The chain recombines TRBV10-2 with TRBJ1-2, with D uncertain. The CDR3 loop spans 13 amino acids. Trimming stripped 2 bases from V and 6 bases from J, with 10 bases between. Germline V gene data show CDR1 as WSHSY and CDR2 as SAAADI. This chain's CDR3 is CASSEIVNHGYTF. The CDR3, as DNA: TGCGCCAGCAGTGAGATAGTAAATCATGGCTACACCTTC.

The CDR3 coding sequence is TGTGCCAGCAGTTTTAAAGGGACAGGGCCGCGCTCTGGGGCCAACGTCCTGACTTTC. The encoded protein is CASSFKGTGPRSGANVLTF. V gene TRBV27 combines with J gene TRBJ2-6, with 9 bases fitting TRBD1. V gave up 3 bases and J gave up 0 bases; unmatched junction bases: 9. The CDR3 runs to 19 residues. The germline V gene has CDR1 MNHEY and CDR2 SMNVEV (reference sequence).

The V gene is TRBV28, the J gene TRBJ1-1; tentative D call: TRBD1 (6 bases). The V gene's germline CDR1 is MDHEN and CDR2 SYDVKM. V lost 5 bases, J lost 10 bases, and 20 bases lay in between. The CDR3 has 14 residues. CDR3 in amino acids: CASSRSPPGALAFF. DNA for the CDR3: TGTGCCAGCAGTCGATCGCCCCCGGGGGCGCTAGCTTTCTTT.

DNA for the CDR3: TGTGCCAGTAGTATTCAGGGGCTCGACACCGGGGAGCTGTTTTTT. The encoded protein is CASSIQGLDTGELFF. This chain links TRBV19 with TRBJ2-2; a possible D gene is TRBD1 (6 bases). Germline-derived CDR1 and CDR2 are LNHDA and SQIVND (reference sequence). CDR3 length: 15 amino acids. The V end was cut by 3 bases, the J end by 3 bases, with 11 bases between. Variable domain in full (rest from reference TRBV19 and TRBJ2-2): DGGITQSPKYLFRKEGQNVTLSCEQNLNHDAMYWYRQDPGQGLRLIYYSQIVNDFQKGDIAEGYSVSREKKESFPLTVTSAQKNPTAFYLCASSIQGLDTGELFFGEGSRLTVL.

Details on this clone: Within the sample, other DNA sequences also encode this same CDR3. The CDR3: CATSGVLLGYNEQFF. The CDR3 nucleotides are TGTGCCACCAGTGGGGTCTTATTGGGATACAATGAGCAGTTCTTC. The rearrangement uses TRBV24-1 and TRBJ2-1; D is ambiguous. The CDR3 sequence is 15 residues long. Per germline, CDR1 KGHDR and CDR2 SFDVKD. V lost 5 bases and J lost 4, with 14 bases in between.

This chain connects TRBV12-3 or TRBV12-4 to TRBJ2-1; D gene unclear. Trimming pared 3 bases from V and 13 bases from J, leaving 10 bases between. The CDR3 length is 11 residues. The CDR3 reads CASSFLGQQFF. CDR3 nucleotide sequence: TGTGCCAGCAGTTTCCTGGGTCAACAGTTCTTC.

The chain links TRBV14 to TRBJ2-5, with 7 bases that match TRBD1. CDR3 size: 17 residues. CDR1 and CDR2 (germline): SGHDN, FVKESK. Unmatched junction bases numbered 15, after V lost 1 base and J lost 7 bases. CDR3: CASSQGGGGPRSGTQYF. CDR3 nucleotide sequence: TGTGCCAGCAGCCAAGGAGGGGGCGGGCCCCGGTCGGGGACCCAGTACTTC. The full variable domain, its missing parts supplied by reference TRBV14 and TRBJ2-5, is EAGVTQFPSHSVIEKGQTVTLRCDPISGHDNLYWYRRVMGKEIKFLLHFVKESKQDESGMPNNRFLAERTGGTYSTLKVQPAELEDSGVYFCASSQGGGGPRSGTQYFGPGTRLLVL.

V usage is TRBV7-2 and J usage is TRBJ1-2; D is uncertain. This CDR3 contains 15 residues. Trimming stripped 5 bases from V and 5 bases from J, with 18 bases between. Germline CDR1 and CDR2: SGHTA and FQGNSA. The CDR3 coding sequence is TGTGCCAGCAGCAAAAGCCCCCCAGGAGAATATGGCTACACCTTC. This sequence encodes CASSKSPPGEYGYTF. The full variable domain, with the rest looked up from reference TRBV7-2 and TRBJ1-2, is GAGVSQSPSNKVTEKGKDVELRCDPISGHTALYWYRQSLGQGLEFLIYFQGNSAPDKSGLPSDRFSAERTGGSVSTLTIQRTQQEDSAVYLCASSKSPPGEYGYTFGSGTRLTVV.

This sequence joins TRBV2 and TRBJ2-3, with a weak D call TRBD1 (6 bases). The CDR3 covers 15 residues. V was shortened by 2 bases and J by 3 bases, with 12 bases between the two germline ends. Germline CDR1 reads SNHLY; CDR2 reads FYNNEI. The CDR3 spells CASSELGQGTDTQYF. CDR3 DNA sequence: TGTGCCAGCAGTGAATTAGGGCAGGGGACAGATACGCAGTATTTT.

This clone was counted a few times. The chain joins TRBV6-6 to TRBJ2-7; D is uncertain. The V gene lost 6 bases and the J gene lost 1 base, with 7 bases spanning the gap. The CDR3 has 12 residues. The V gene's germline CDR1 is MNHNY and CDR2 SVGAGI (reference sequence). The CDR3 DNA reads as TGTGCCAGCAGCCCCACATCCTACGAGCAGTACTTC. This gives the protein CASSPTSYEQYF.

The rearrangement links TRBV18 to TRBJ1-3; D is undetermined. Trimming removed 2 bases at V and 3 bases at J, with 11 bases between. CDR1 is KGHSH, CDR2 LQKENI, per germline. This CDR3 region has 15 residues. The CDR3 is CASSPTQLSGNTIYF. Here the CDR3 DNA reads TGTGCCAGCTCACCAACCCAGTTGAGTGGAAACACCATATATTTT. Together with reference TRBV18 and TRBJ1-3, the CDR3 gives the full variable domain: NAGVMQNPRHLVRRRGQEARLRCSPMKGHSHVYWYRQLPEEGLKFMVYLQKENIIDESGMPKERFSAEFPKEGPSILRIQQVVRGDSAAYFCASSPTQLSGNTIYFGEGSWLTVV.

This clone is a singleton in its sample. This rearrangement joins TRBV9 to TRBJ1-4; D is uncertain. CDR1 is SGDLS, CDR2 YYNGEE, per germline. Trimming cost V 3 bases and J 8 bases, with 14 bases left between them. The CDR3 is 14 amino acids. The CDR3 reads CASSATGVPEKLFF. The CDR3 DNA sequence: TGTGCCAGCAGCGCTACCGGGGTGCCAGAAAAACTGTTTTTT.

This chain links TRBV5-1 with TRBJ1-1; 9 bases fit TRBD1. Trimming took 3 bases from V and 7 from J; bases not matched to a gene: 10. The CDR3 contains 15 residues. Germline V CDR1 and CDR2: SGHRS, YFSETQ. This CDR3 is CASSSATGGSGEAFF. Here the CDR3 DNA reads TGCGCCAGCAGCTCGGCTACAGGGGGCTCGGGTGAAGCTTTCTTT.

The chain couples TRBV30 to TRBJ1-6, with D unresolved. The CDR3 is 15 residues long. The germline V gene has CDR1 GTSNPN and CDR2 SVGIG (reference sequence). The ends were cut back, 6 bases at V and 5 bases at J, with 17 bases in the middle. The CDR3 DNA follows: TGTGCCTGCCCGTGGGAAGGGCGACATAATTCACCCCTCCACTTT. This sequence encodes CACPWEGRHNSPLHF.

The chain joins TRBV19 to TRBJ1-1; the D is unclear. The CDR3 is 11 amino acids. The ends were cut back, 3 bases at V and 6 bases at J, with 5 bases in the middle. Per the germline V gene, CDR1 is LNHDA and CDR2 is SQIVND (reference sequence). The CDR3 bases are TGTGCCAGTAGTATGGGATCTGAAGCTTTCTTT. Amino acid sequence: CASSMGSEAFF.

The CDR3 sequence: CASRDREVNTGELFF. The CDR3 DNA reads TGTGCCAGCAGGGACAGGGAAGTTAACACCGGGGAGCTGTTTTTT. The rearrangement links TRBV5-5 to TRBJ2-2; the match to TRBD1 covers 8 bases. The CDR3 covers 15 residues. Trimming cost V 5 bases and J 2 bases; bases outside gene matches: 5. Germline V gene data show CDR1 as SGHKS and CDR2 as YYEKEE (reference sequence).

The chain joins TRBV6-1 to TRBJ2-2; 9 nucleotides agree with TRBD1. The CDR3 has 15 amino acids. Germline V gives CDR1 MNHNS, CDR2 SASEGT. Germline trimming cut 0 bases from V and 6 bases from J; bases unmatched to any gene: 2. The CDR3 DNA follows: TGTGCCAGCAGTGAAGCACAGGGGGCGTCCGGGGAGCTGTTTTTT. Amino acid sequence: CASSEAQGASGELFF.